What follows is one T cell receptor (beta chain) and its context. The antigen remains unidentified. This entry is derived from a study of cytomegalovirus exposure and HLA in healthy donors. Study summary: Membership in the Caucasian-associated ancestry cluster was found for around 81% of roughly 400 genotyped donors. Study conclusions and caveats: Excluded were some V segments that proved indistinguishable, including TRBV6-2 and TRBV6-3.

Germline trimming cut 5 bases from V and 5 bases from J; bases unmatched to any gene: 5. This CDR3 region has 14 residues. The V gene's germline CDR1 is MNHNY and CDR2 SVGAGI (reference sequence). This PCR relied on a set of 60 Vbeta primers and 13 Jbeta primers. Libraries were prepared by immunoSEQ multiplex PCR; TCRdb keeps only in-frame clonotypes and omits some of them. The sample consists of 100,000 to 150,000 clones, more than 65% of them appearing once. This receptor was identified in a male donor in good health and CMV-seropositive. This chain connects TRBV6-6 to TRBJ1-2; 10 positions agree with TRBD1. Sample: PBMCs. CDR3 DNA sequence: TGTGCCAGCAGTCGGGGGACAGGGGTGTATGGCTACACCTTC. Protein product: CASSRGTGVYGYTF.